This TCR beta chain was recorded in a study of CD4 T cells in relation to SARS-CoV-2 and coronaviruses. The overall study: After less than 11 days of antigen culture, PBMC TCR beta CDR3s were sequenced. Negative control cultures got HIV-1 Nef peptides or no peptide. Study observations and caveats: This crossreactivity analysis covered spike protein alone, no other viral proteins.

This clone has just one count. Antigen: not known. Profiled with immunoSEQ multiplex PCR; TCRdb holds only in-frame clones, not every one. In the table there are over 15,000 clones, nearly 75% of which are singletons. The unexposed donors gave CD4+ T cells in about 2011-2018, prior to COVID-19. The cells were cultured for roughly 11 days before CD4+ T cells were isolated. As cell numbers allowed, unexposed-donor CD4+ T cells faced SARS-CoV-2 S/N and four cold-coronavirus spikes. V was shortened by 3 bases and J by 10 bases, with 9 bases between the two germline ends. The length of the CDR3 is 11 residues. Germline values: CDR1 MDHEN, CDR2 SYDVKM.

Sequencing used CD4+ T cells from PBMCs, cultured in vitro. This TCR came from a human donor in good health. The chain employs TRBV28 and TRBJ1-1; D is uncertain. CDR3 sequence (DNA): TGTGCCAGCAGTTTGATGGCCGGAGCTTTCTTT. This sequence encodes CASSLMAGAFF.